This TCR beta chain emerged from a study of T cell responses to AZD1222 COVID-19 vaccine. Germline V lookup: CDR1 MGHRA, CDR2 YSYEKL. The CDR3 has 16 residues. With V trimmed by 0 bases and J by 0 bases, 3 bases remained unmatched. Clones were sequenced by immunoSEQ multiplex PCR, and TCRdb holds only the in-frame ones, with some missing. The sample yields about 150,000 clones, 90% to 95% seen once. Second-dose timings of about 4 or about 12 weeks were pooled. The TCR was taken from an adult who received the AZD1222 COVID-19 vaccine. Sequencing was performed on peripheral blood, taken 28 days after the second AZD1222 dose. The chain uses TRBV4-1 and TRBJ2-3; TRBD2 matches at 7 bases. The CDR3 region has the DNA TGCGCCAGCAGCCAAGATTTGGGGGGGAGCACAGATACGCAGTATTTT. Translated: CASSQDLGGSTDTQYF.